The entry that follows covers one TCR beta chain sequence. This sample is part of a study of blood T cell repertoires in COVID-19. Study-level information: Material from acute and convalescent COVID-19 was sourced from the United States, Italy and Spain.

Assay: immunoSEQ multiplex PCR; the TCRdb copy retains only in-frame clones and omits some. The sample has 150,000 to 200,000 clones; around 84% are singletons. The CDR3 has 14 residues. V lost 3 bases and J lost 4; bases outside the gene matches: 3. From germline, CDR1 is MNHNS and CDR2 SASEGT. Specimen: peripheral blood. This receptor was obtained from a woman aged 65 to 85 with COVID-19, enrolled during active disease. V is TRBV6-1 and J is TRBJ1-5; TRBD1 matches at 7 bases. This CDR3 reads CASSEGQPNQPQHF. The CDR3, as DNA: TGTGCCAGCAGTGAGGGACAGCCGAATCAGCCCCAGCATTTT.